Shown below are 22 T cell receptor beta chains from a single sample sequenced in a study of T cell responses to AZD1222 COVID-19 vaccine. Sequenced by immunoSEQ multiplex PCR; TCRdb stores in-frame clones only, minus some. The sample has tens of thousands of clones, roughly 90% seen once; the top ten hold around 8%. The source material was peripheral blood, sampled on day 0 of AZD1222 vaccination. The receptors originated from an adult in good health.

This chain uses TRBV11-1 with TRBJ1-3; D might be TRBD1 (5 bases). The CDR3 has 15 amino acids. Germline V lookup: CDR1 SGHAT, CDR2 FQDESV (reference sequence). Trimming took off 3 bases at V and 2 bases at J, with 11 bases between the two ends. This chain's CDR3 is CASSFSGTPGNTIYF. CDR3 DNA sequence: TGTGCCAGCAGCTTTTCGGGGACTCCTGGAAACACCATATATTTT.

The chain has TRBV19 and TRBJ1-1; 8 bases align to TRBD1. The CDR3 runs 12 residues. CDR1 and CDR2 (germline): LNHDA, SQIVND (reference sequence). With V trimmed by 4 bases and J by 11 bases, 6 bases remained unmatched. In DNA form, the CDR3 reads TGTGCCAGTAGTACTCCGACAGGGGCGGCTTTCTTT. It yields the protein CASSTPTGAAFF.

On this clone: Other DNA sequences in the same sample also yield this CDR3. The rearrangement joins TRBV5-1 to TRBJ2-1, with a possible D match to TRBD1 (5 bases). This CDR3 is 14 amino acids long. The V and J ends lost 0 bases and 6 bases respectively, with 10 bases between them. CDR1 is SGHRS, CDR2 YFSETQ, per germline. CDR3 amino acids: CASSLVQGSNEQFF. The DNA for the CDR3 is TGCGCCAGCAGCTTGGTGCAGGGAAGCAATGAGCAGTTCTTC.

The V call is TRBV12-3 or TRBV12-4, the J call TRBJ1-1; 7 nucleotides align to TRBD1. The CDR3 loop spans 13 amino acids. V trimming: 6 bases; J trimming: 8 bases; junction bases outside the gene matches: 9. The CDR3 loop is CASSRLTGQEAFF. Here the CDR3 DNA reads TGTGCCAGCAGCCGCCTCACGGGACAGGAAGCTTTCTTT.

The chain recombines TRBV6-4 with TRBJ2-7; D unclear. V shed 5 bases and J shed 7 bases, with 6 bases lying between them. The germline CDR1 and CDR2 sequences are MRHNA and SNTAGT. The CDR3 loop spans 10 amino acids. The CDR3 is CASSCREQYF. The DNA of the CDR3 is TGTGCCAGCAGTTGCCGAGAGCAGTACTTC.

The CDR3 DNA sequence: TGTGCCAGCAGCCTCGGAAGGGGGGGATCCTACGAGCAGTACTTC. Its translation is CASSLGRGGSYEQYF. J is TRBJ2-7 and V is TRBV5-6; TRBD2 is a possible D gene (7 bases). The CDR3 length is 15 residues. Germline V gene data show CDR1 as SGHDT and CDR2 as YYEEEE. Trimming pared 4 bases from V and 1 base from J, leaving 15 bases between.

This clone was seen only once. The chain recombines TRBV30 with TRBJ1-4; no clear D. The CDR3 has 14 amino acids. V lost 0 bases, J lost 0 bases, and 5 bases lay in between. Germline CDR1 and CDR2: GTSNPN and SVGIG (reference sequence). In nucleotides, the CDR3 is TGTGCCTGGAGTGTTGTAGCAACTAATGAAAAACTGTTTTTT. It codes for CAWSVVATNEKLFF. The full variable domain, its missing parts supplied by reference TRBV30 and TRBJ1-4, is SQTIHQWPATLVQPVGSPLSLECTVEGTSNPNLYWYRQAAGRGLQLLFYSVGIGQISSEVPQNLSASRPQDRQFILSSKKLLLSDSGFYLCAWSVVATNEKLFFGSGTQLSVL.

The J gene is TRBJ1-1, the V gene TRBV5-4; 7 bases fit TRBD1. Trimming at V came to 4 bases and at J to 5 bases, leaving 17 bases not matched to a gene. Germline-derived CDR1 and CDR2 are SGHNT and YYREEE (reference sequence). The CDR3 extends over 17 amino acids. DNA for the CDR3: TGTGCCAGCAGCAACCTCCCAGGGGGAGGGGTGTGGACTGAAGCTTTCTTT. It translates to CASSNLPGGGVWTEAFF.

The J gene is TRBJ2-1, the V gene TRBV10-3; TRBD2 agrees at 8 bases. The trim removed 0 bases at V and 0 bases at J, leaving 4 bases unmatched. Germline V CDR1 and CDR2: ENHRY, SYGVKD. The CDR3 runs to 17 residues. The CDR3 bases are TGTGCCATCAGTGAGTCAGTGGCGGGGGGCTCCTACAATGAGCAGTTCTTC. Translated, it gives CAISESVAGGSYNEQFF.

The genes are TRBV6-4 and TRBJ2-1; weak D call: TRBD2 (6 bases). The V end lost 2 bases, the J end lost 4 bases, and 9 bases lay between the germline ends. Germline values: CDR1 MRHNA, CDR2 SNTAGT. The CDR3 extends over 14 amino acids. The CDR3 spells CASSDRGDYNEQFF. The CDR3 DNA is TGTGCCAGCAGTGACCGCGGGGATTACAATGAGCAGTTCTTC.

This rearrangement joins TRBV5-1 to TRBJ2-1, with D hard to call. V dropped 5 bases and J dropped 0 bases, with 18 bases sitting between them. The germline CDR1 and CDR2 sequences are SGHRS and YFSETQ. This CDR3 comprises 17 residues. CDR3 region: CASRPQIDTSSYNEQFF. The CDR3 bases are TGCGCCAGCAGACCGCAGATTGACACAAGCTCCTACAATGAGCAGTTCTTC. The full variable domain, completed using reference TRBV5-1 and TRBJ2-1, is KAGVTQTPRYLIKTRGQQVTLSCSPISGHRSVSWYQQTPGQGLQFLFEYFSETQRNKGNFPGRFSGRQFSNSRSEMNVSTLELGDSALYLCASRPQIDTSSYNEQFFGPGTRLTVL.

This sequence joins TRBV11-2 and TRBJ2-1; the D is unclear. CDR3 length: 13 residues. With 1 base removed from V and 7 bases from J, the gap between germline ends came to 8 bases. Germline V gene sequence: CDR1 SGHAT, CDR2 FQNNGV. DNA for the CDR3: TGTGCCAGCAGCTTAGTTAATATTAATGAGCAGTTCTTC. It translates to CASSLVNINEQFF.

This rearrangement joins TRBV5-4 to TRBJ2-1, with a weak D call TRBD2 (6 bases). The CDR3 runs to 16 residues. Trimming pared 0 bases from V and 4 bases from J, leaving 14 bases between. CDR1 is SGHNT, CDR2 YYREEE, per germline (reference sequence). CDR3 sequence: CASSLVGGDQYNEQFF. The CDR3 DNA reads TGTGCCAGCAGCTTGGTTGGAGGGGATCAATACAATGAGCAGTTCTTC.

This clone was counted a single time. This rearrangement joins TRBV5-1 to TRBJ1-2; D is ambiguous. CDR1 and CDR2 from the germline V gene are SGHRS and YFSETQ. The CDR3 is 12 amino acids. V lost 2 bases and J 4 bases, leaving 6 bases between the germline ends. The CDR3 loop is CASSFNTYGYTF. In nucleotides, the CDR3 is TGCGCCAGCAGCTTTAATACCTATGGCTACACCTTC.

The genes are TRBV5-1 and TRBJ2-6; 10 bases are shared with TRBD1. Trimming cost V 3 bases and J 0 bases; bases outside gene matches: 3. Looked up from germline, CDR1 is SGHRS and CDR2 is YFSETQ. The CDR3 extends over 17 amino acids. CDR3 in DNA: TGCGCCAGCAGCTGGGGGGACAGGGGCTCTGGGGCCAACGTCCTGACTTTC. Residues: CASSWGDRGSGANVLTF.

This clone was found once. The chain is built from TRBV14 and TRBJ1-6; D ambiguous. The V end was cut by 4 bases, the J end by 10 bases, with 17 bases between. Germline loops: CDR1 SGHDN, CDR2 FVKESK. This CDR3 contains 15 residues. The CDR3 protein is CASSLPSGAGSPLHF. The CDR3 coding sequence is TGTGCCAGCAGCCTTCCCTCTGGCGCGGGGTCACCCCTCCACTTT. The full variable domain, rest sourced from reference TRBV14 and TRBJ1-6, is EAGVTQFPSHSVIEKGQTVTLRCDPISGHDNLYWYRRVMGKEIKFLLHFVKESKQDESGMPNNRFLAERTGGTYSTLKVQPAELEDSGVYFCASSLPSGAGSPLHFGNGTRLTVT.

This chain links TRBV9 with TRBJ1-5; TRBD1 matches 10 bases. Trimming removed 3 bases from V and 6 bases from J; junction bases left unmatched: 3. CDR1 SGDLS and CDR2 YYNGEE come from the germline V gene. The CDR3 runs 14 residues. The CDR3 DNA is TGTGCCAGCAGCGCGGGGACAGGGGTTCAGCCCCAGCATTTT. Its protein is CASSAGTGVQPQHF.

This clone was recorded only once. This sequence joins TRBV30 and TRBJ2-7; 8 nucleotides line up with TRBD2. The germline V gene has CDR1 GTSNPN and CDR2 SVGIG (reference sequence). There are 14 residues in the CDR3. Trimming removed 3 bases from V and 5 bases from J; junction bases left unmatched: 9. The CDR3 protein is CAWSPGGKINEQYF. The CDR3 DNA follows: TGTGCCTGGAGCCCGGGAGGGAAAATCAACGAGCAGTACTTC.

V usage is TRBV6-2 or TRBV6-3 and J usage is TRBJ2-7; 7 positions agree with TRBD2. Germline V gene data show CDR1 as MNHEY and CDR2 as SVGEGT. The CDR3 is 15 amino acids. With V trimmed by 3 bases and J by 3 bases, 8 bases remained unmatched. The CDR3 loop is CASSYWGGTVYEQYF. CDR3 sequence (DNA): TGTGCCAGCAGTTATTGGGGGGGGACGGTCTACGAGCAGTACTTC.

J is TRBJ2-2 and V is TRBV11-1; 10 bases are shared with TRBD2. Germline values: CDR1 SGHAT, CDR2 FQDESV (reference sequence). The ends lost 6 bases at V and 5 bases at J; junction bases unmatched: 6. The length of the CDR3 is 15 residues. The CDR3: CASSPLAGVTGELFF. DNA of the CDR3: TGTGCCAGCAGTCCTCTAGCGGGGGTAACCGGGGAGCTGTTTTTT.

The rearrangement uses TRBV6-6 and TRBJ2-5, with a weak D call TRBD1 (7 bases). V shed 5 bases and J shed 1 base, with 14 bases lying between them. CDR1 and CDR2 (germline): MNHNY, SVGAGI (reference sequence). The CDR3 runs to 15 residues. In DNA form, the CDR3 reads TGTGCCAGCAGTCTGCGGGGACAGATCCAAGAGACCCAGTACTTC. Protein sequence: CASSLRGQIQETQYF.

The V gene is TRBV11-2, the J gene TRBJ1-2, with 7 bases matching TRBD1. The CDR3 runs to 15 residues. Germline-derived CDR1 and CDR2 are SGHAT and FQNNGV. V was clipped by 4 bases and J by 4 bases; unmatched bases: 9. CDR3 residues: CASSSTGQITYGYTF. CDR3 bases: TGTGCCAGCAGCTCTACGGGACAGATAACCTATGGCTACACCTTC. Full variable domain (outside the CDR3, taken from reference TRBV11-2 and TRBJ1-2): EAGVAQSPRYKIIEKRQSVAFWCNPISGHATLYWYQQILGQGPKLLIQFQNNGVVDDSQLPKDRFSAERLKGVDSTLKIQPAKLEDSAVYLCASSSTGQITYGYTFGSGTRLTVV.